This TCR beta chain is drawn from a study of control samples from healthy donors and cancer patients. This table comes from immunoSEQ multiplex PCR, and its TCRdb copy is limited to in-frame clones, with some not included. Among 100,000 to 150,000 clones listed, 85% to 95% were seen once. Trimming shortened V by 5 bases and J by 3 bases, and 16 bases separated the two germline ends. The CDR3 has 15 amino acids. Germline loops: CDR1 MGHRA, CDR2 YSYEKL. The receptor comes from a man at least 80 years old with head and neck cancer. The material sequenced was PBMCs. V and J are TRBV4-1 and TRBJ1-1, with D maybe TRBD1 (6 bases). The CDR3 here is CASSFEGGVYTEAFF. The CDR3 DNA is TGCGCCAGCAGCTTCGAGGGGGGGGTGTACACTGAAGCTTTCTTT.